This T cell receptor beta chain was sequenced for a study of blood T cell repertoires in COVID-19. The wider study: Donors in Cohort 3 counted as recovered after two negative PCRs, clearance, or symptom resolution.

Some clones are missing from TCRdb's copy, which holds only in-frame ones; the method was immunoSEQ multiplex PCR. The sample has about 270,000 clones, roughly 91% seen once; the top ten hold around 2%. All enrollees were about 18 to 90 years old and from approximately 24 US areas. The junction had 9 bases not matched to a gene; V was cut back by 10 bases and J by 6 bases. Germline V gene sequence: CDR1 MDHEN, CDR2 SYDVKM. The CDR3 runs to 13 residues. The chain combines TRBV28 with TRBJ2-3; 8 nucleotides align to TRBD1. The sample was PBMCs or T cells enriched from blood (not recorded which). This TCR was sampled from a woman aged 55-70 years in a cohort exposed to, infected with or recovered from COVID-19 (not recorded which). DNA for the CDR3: TGTGCCATCTTAACAGGGGGATTGGATACGCAGTATTTT. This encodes CAILTGGLDTQYF.